The clone carrying this T cell receptor (beta chain) was detected only a few times. The antigen is unknown. One entry per CDR3 protein results from TCRdb running MiXCR on the 5' RACE reads. The sample comprises 530,000 or so distinct CDR3 sequences, around 16% of which are singletons, and about 8.1% rests with the top ten. V was clipped by 6 bases and J by 2 bases; unmatched bases: 12. Germline V gene sequence: CDR1 MNHEY, CDR2 SVGAGI. The CDR3 contains 16 residues. This entry comes from a study of T-cell memory formation after mild COVID-19. Overall study: There were largely donor-specific TCR clusters. Study results and caveats: CD4+ bias marked clones expanding day 15 to 37, unlike balanced contracting clones.

This chain joins TRBV6-5 and TRBJ2-7, with 8 positions matching TRBD2. The source of this sequence is an adult woman who had mild COVID-19 (a few samples of this study predate the infection). Cell type and time point are not known. Sequenced input: PBMCs or a T cell subset sorted from them (not recorded which). The CDR3 DNA is TGTGCCAGCAGCCGCGGGTTAGCGGGGTTCGCCTACGAGCAGTACTTC. It encodes CASSRGLAGFAYEQYF.